The 30 T cell receptor beta chains in this list originate from one sample, sequenced in a study of cytomegalovirus exposure and HLA in healthy donors. PCR employed 60 Vbeta and 13 Jbeta primers. Assay: immunoSEQ multiplex PCR; the TCRdb copy retains only in-frame clones and omits some. This table holds around 120,000 clones, roughly 65% found once. The sequencing input was PBMCs. All receptors derive from a man aged 35 to 55 in good health and CMV-seropositive.

V is TRBV25-1 and J is TRBJ1-1; possible D gene TRBD1, 6 bases. The CDR3 is made up of 14 amino acids. Trimming shortened V by 0 bases and J by 7 bases, and 12 bases separated the two germline ends. The germline V gene has CDR1 MGHDK and CDR2 SYGVNS. This CDR3 reads CASSEYGGRLEAFF. CDR3 DNA sequence: TGTGCCAGCAGTGAATACGGGGGGCGCCTTGAAGCTTTCTTT.

This clone was observed a handful of times. The V gene is TRBV28, the J gene TRBJ2-2, with 12 bases lining up with TRBD2. V gave up 0 bases and J gave up 6 bases; unmatched junction bases: 5. Germline V CDR1 and CDR2: MDHEN, SYDVKM. The CDR3 is 17 amino acids. CDR3 protein: CASSLWVLAGGPGELFF. For the CDR3, the DNA is TGTGCCAGCAGTTTATGGGTACTAGCGGGGGGACCCGGGGAGCTGTTTTTT.

This clone was observed at least ten times. The identical CDR3 is also encoded by other nucleotide sequences in the sample. The chain uses TRBV7-9 and TRBJ1-2; the D is unclear. Germline lookup yields CDR1 SEHNR and CDR2 FQNEAQ (reference sequence). Trimming took off 3 bases at V and 7 bases at J, with 18 bases between the two ends. The CDR3 runs to 15 residues. As DNA, the CDR3 is TGTGCCAGCAGCTTGGGTGTCAGTGGCGGGTTTGGCTACACCTTC. Protein sequence: CASSLGVSGGFGYTF.

In this sample, this clone turned up a few times. This chain uses TRBV29-1 with TRBJ1-1; D not resolved. The germline CDR1 and CDR2 sequences are SQVTM and ANQGSEA. V lost 0 bases, J lost 5 bases, and 7 bases lay in between. The CDR3 runs to 12 residues. In nucleotides, the CDR3 is TGCAGCGTTGAAGATCAGGCGACTGAAGCTTTCTTT. Its translation: CSVEDQATEAFF.

V is TRBV29-1 and J is TRBJ1-4; a possible D gene is TRBD1 (6 bases). V gave up 4 bases and J gave up 4 bases, with 10 bases separating them. This CDR3 contains 13 residues. In germline, CDR1 is SQVTM, CDR2 ANQGSEA. CDR3 DNA: TGCAGCGTTGGGACAGATTTTAATGAAAAACTGTTTTTT. Translation gives CSVGTDFNEKLFF.

The V call is TRBV27, the J call TRBJ1-6; D is unclear. CDR3 length equals 13 residues. V was cut by 6 bases and J by 5 bases, with 8 bases left in between. Germline CDR1 reads MNHEY; CDR2 reads SMNVEV (reference sequence). The CDR3 bases are TGTGCCAGCAGATCGGTGAATAATTCACCCCTCCACTTT. Protein product: CASRSVNNSPLHF.

This chain joins TRBV27 and TRBJ2-2, with D unclear. The CDR3 has 16 residues. Trimming cost V 6 bases and J 4 bases, with 18 bases left between them. Germline lookup yields CDR1 MNHEY and CDR2 SMNVEV (reference sequence). CDR3 sequence: CASSRGSLPGTGELFF. The CDR3 DNA sequence: TGTGCCAGCAGCCGTGGGTCCCTGCCGGGCACCGGGGAGCTGTTTTTT.

The table lists this clone with a few counts. V is TRBV6-4 and J is TRBJ2-7; TRBD2 matches at 7 bases. The germline V gene encodes CDR1 MRHNA and CDR2 SNTAGT. The length of the CDR3 is 15 residues. Trimming at V came to 5 bases and at J to 0 bases, leaving 7 bases not matched to a gene. CDR3 amino acids: CASSTLALSSYEQYF. In DNA form, the CDR3 reads TGTGCCAGCAGTACACTAGCGTTGAGCTCCTACGAGCAGTACTTC.

The V call is TRBV6-5, the J call TRBJ2-7; D might be TRBD1 (6 bases). CDR1 and CDR2 from the germline V gene are MNHEY and SVGAGI. The CDR3 has 16 residues. With 0 bases removed from V and 0 bases from J, the gap between germline ends came to 12 bases. The CDR3 here is CASSYSGRGISYEQYF. CDR3 DNA: TGTGCCAGCAGTTACTCGGGCAGGGGTATCTCCTACGAGCAGTACTTC.

Concerning this clone: One junction end disagrees with the germline gene, perhaps due to a read error. At the DNA level, this CDR3 is encoded by other sequences in the same sample as well. The J gene is TRBJ2-5, the V gene TRBV10-3, with 7 bases aligning to TRBD2. Germline V CDR1 and CDR2: ENHRY, SYGVKD. CDR3 size: 14 residues. The CDR3 region is CAISGRTSQETQYF. In DNA form, the CDR3 reads TGTGCCATCAGTGGCAGGACTAGTCAAGAAACCCAGTACTTC.

The chain employs TRBV11-1 and TRBJ1-1, with TRBD1 identical over 10 bases. V lost 5 bases to trimming and J lost 1 base; unmatched junction nucleotides: 4. CDR1 is SGHAT, CDR2 FQDESV, per germline (reference sequence). The CDR3 has 15 amino acids. CDR3 coding DNA: TGTGCCAGCAGCAGCCGGACAGGGGGGAACACTGAAGCTTTCTTT. Its protein is CASSSRTGGNTEAFF.

The J gene is TRBJ2-5, the V gene TRBV5-4; 7 bases are a match to TRBD2. The CDR3 length is 13 residues. Germline V gives CDR1 SGHNT, CDR2 YYREEE (reference sequence). J lost 4 bases, V lost 2 bases, and 2 bases had no gene match. CDR3 loop: CASSFPGGETQYF. CDR3 bases: TGTGCCAGCAGCTTCCCGGGAGGAGAGACCCAGTACTTC.

The rearrangement uses TRBV7-9 and TRBJ2-5, with a tentative D call TRBD1 (6 bases). The CDR3 runs to 14 residues. Germline values: CDR1 SEHNR, CDR2 FQNEAQ (reference sequence). Deletions cut 3 bases from V and 2 bases from J, with 10 bases between. For the CDR3, the DNA is TGTGCCAGCAGCTTGAGACAGGCGCAAGAGACCCAGTACTTC. Its protein is CASSLRQAQETQYF.

The V and J genes are TRBV4-2 and TRBJ2-3, with a possible D match to TRBD1 (5 bases). The germline V gene encodes CDR1 LGHNA and CDR2 YNFKEQ. V dropped 1 base and J dropped 0 bases, with 8 bases sitting between them. This CDR3 has 15 amino acids. Written as DNA, the CDR3 is TGTGCCAGCAGCCAAGGATCAGGGAGCACAGATACGCAGTATTTT. Translating gives CASSQGSGSTDTQYF.

The DNA for the CDR3 is TGTGCCAGCAGCTTAGAGACTAGCGGAGAGACCCAGTACTTC. It encodes CASSLETSGETQYF. The chain recombines TRBV11-2 with TRBJ2-5, with 9 bases aligning to TRBD2. V gave up 0 bases and J gave up 4 bases; unmatched junction bases: 0. The germline V gene has CDR1 SGHAT and CDR2 FQNNGV. This CDR3 contains 14 residues.

The chain joins TRBV4-2 to TRBJ1-1, with 9 positions matching TRBD1. The CDR3 length is 18 residues. Germline assignment: CDR1 LGHNA and CDR2 YNFKEQ. V shed 1 base, J shed 5 bases, and the junction held 14 bases outside the gene matches. The CDR3 here is CASSQVSDRGEFGTEAFF. As DNA, the CDR3 is TGTGCCAGCAGCCAAGTATCGGACAGGGGCGAATTTGGAACTGAAGCTTTCTTT.

A word on this clone: Other DNA sequences in the sample encode the same CDR3. The chain links TRBV7-9 to TRBJ2-7, with D maybe TRBD1 (6 bases). Germline lookup yields CDR1 SEHNR and CDR2 FQNEAQ (reference sequence). V was pared by 5 bases and J by 3 bases, with 29 bases between. The CDR3 loop spans 19 amino acids. Here the CDR3 DNA reads TGTGCCAGCAGCCCGCAGGGAACAGGGTGGAGACTAACTTTCTACGAGCAGTACTTC. Protein: CASSPQGTGWRLTFYEQYF. The full variable domain, completed using reference TRBV7-9 and TRBJ2-7, is DTGVSQNPRHKITKRGQNVTFRCDPISEHNRLYWYRQTLGQGPEFLTYFQNEAQLEKSRLLSDRFSAERPKGSFSTLEIQRTEQGDSAMYLCASSPQGTGWRLTFYEQYFGPGTRLTVT.

The rearrangement uses TRBV11-2 and TRBJ2-7; TRBD1 matches at 10 bases. J gave up 3 bases and V 5 bases, and 4 bases lay outside the gene matches. Germline V gene data show CDR1 as SGHAT and CDR2 as FQNNGV. The CDR3 loop spans 14 amino acids. The CDR3 DNA reads TGTGCCAGCAGCCGACAGGGGGCATTCTACGAGCAGTACTTC. Its protein product is CASSRQGAFYEQYF.

The chain uses TRBV4-1 and TRBJ2-3; D is uncertain. The CDR3 contains 13 residues. V lost 4 bases to trimming and J lost 1 base, with 6 bases between them. Germline lookup yields CDR1 MGHRA and CDR2 YSYEKL. This CDR3 is CASSRRGTDTQYF. For the CDR3, the DNA is TGCGCCAGCAGCCGAAGAGGCACAGATACGCAGTATTTT.

This sequence joins TRBV7-3 and TRBJ1-1; D is uncertain. V was trimmed by 5 bases and J by 1 base, leaving 11 bases between them. CDR3 length: 14 residues. In germline, CDR1 is SGHTA, CDR2 FQGTGA. The CDR3 region has the DNA TGTGCCAGCAGCCCCGGGTCCGCGAACACTGAAGCTTTCTTT. It translates to CASSPGSANTEAFF.

This clone was counted ten times or more. The chain recombines TRBV7-3 with TRBJ2-6, with a possible D match to TRBD1 (6 bases). Germline V gives CDR1 SGHTA, CDR2 FQGTGA. The CDR3 is made up of 15 amino acids. V lost 5 bases, J lost 2 bases, and 10 bases lay in between. The DNA of the CDR3 is TGTGCCAGCAGCGCGGACAGAGCTGGGGCCAACGTCCTGACTTTC. The encoded protein is CASSADRAGANVLTF. Supplemented by reference TRBV7-3 and TRBJ2-6, the full variable domain reads GAGVSQTPSNKVTEKGKYVELRCDPISGHTALYWYRQSLGQGPEFLIYFQGTGAADDSGLPNDRFFAVRPEGSVSTLKIQRTERGDSAVYLCASSADRAGANVLTFGAGSRLTVL.

This clone appeared once. This chain uses TRBV5-6 with TRBJ1-6, with D unresolved. Looked up from germline, CDR1 is SGHDT and CDR2 is YYEEEE. The CDR3 contains 17 residues. With 2 bases removed from V and 0 bases from J, the gap between germline ends came to 12 bases. The CDR3: CASSLVQGSSYNSPLHF. CDR3 DNA: TGTGCCAGCAGCTTAGTCCAAGGGAGCTCCTATAATTCACCCCTCCACTTT.

The V and J genes are TRBV7-3 and TRBJ1-1; D might be TRBD1 (6 bases). Germline CDR1 reads SGHTA; CDR2 reads FQGTGA. CDR3 length: 14 residues. Trimming removed 5 bases at V and 4 bases at J, with 14 bases between. In DNA form, the CDR3 reads TGTGCCAGCAGCCTAGACAGGACGGGCACTGAAGCTTTCTTT. Amino acids: CASSLDRTGTEAFF.

The CDR3 reads CASSPGTGYYEQYF. CDR3 DNA: TGTGCCAGCAGTCCCGGGACAGGATACTACGAGCAGTACTTC. The rearrangement uses TRBV6-5 and TRBJ2-7; 8 bases align to TRBD1. V was clipped by 5 bases and J by 3 bases; unmatched bases: 6. CDR3 length equals 14 residues. CDR1 and CDR2 (germline): MNHEY, SVGAGI.

This clone has a handful of counts. The chain links TRBV4-2 to TRBJ2-7; the match to TRBD2 covers 12 bases. Germline V gene data show CDR1 as LGHNA and CDR2 as YNFKEQ. This CDR3 has 17 amino acids. With V trimmed by 0 bases and J by 0 bases, 3 bases remained unmatched. The CDR3 coding sequence is TGTGCCAGCAGCCAAGATCCTAGCGGGGGGGCCTCCTACGAGCAGTACTTC. Translated, it gives CASSQDPSGGASYEQYF.

This clone was picked up a small number of times. This rearrangement joins TRBV28 to TRBJ1-3; no clear D. Trimming shortened V by 3 bases and J by 3 bases, and 15 bases separated the two germline ends. Germline CDR1 reads MDHEN; CDR2 reads SYDVKM. The CDR3 covers 16 residues. The CDR3 DNA is TGTGCCAGCAGTTTCATCTCCGGTCTAGGTGGAAACACCATATATTTT. Translated: CASSFISGLGGNTIYF.

This clone has a single count. The chain uses TRBV7-8 and TRBJ2-1; D unresolved. The CDR3 runs 16 residues. The ends were cut back, 5 bases at V and 0 bases at J, with 14 bases in the middle. CDR1 is SGHVS, CDR2 FQNEAQ, per germline. CDR3 loop: CASSPPTSTSYNEQFF. CDR3 in DNA: TGTGCCAGCAGCCCTCCAACATCCACCTCCTACAATGAGCAGTTCTTC.

V usage is TRBV30 and J usage is TRBJ1-2; D may be TRBD1 (6 bases). V gave up 2 bases and J gave up 2 bases, with 12 bases separating them. The CDR3 sequence is 14 residues long. Germline CDR1 reads GTSNPN; CDR2 reads SVGIG (reference sequence). The CDR3 sequence: CAWSLTGPNYGYTF. For the CDR3, the DNA is TGTGCCTGGAGTCTGACAGGACCGAACTATGGCTACACCTTC.

The chain recombines TRBV6-1 with TRBJ1-1, with unresolved D. Germline V CDR1 and CDR2: MNHNS, SASEGT. This CDR3 is 12 amino acids long. V lost 5 bases to trimming and J lost 13 bases, with 17 bases between them. The CDR3 loop reads CASSPPREKGFF. CDR3 nucleotides: TGTGCCAGCAGTCCGCCGCGGGAAAAAGGTTTCTTT.

The rearrangement uses TRBV28 and TRBJ1-5; D gene uncertain. Germline values: CDR1 MDHEN, CDR2 SYDVKM. V gave up 3 bases and J gave up 0 bases, with 3 bases separating them. CDR3 length: 13 residues. The CDR3 here is CASSFSSNQPQHF. Written as DNA, the CDR3 is TGTGCCAGCAGTTTCAGTAGCAATCAGCCCCAGCATTTT. Supplemented by reference TRBV28 and TRBJ1-5, the full variable domain reads DVKVTQSSRYLVKRTGEKVFLECVQDMDHENMFWYRQDPGLGLRLIYFSYDVKMKEKGDIPEGYSVSREKKERFSLILESASTNQTSMYLCASSFSSNQPQHFGDGTRLSIL.